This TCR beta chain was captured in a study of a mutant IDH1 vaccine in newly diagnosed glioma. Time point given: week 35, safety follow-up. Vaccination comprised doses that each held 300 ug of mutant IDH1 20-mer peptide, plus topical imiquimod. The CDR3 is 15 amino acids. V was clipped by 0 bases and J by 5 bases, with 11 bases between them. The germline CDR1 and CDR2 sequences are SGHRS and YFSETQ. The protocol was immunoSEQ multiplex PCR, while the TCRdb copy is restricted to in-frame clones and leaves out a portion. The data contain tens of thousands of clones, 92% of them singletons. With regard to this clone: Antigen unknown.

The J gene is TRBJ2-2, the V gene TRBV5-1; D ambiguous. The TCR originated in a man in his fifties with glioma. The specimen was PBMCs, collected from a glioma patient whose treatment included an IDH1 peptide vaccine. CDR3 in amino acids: CASSLGAASTGELFF. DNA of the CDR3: TGCGCCAGCAGCTTGGGGGCAGCTTCGACCGGGGAGCTGTTTTTT.